The entry that follows covers one T cell receptor (beta chain) sequence. Its specificity is unknown. These data belong to a study of graft-versus-host responses after intestinal transplantation. Whole-study context: Recipients had multivisceral, liver-intestinal, or isolated intestinal transplants.

Sequencing used immunoSEQ multiplex PCR; TCRdb keeps in-frame clones, though not all of them. The sample has approximately 130,000 clones, over 85% seen once. This CDR3 has 13 residues. Trimming cost V 6 bases and J 3 bases, with 12 bases left between them. Germline values: CDR1 MNHEY, CDR2 SVGAGI. The sequence was obtained from a human donor who received an intestinal transplant. The material was unstimulated CD4+ T cells sorted from spleen or lymph node cells, obtained before intestinal transplant. V is TRBV6-5 and J is TRBJ2-7; D is tentatively TRBD1 or TRBD2 (6 bases each). CDR3 sequence reads: CASREGVIYEQYF. The DNA of the CDR3 is TGTGCCAGCAGGGAGGGGGTCATCTACGAGCAGTACTTC.